These 12 T cell receptor beta chains came from one sample sequenced in a study of blood T cell repertoires in COVID-19 (dated by TCRdb to 2018 to 2020). The library was obtained by the immunoSEQ multiplex PCR assay. Held by TCRdb, this immuneACCESS table contains in-frame sequences only and omits some clones. Under half of the omission traces to an unresolved V gene where checked; the cause of the rest is unknown. The sample has more than 150,000 clones on record, 80% to 90% of them singletons. The top ten hold about 8.6% of the sample. The sample consisted of PBMCs or T cells enriched from blood (not recorded which). These receptors all come from a woman aged 45 to 65 who had recovered from COVID-19.

The V gene is TRBV4-2, the J gene TRBJ1-6, with no clear D. From germline, CDR1 is LGHNA and CDR2 YNFKEQ. The V and J ends lost 0 bases and 9 bases respectively, with 9 bases between them. The CDR3 contains 14 residues. The CDR3 is CASSQDPEGSPLHF. CDR3 nucleotides: TGTGCCAGCAGCCAAGATCCGGAGGGTTCACCCCTCCACTTT.

This chain uses TRBV4-2 with TRBJ2-2; D gene unclear. This CDR3 has 14 amino acids. V was cut by 0 bases and J by 8 bases, with 10 bases left in between. Germline loops: CDR1 LGHNA, CDR2 YNFKEQ. The CDR3: CASSQDSVAGELFF. CDR3 sequence (DNA): TGTGCCAGCAGCCAAGATTCGGTAGCTGGGGAGCTGTTTTTT.

The chain combines TRBV18 with TRBJ1-5; D ambiguous. Trimming shortened V by 3 bases and J by 7 bases, and 10 bases separated the two germline ends. Germline V gene sequence: CDR1 KGHSH, CDR2 LQKENI. This CDR3 comprises 13 residues. CDR3: CASSPEELQPQHF. CDR3 coding DNA: TGTGCCAGCTCACCTGAGGAATTACAGCCCCAGCATTTT.

As to this clone: A read error may produce the germline difference seen at one junction end. The chain uses TRBV7-7 and TRBJ2-1; tentatively, D is TRBD2 (5 bases). Germline CDR1 and CDR2: SSHAT and FNYEAQ (reference sequence). The CDR3 extends over 14 amino acids. CDR3 loop: CASSLAPTVGEQFF. CDR3 DNA: TGTGCTAGCAGCTTAGCGCCAACCGTCGGTGAGCAGTTCTTC.

CDR3 region: CASSLDREKLFF. The CDR3 coding sequence is TGTGCCAGCAGCCTTGACAGGGAAAAACTGTTTTTT. The rearrangement uses TRBV3-1 (or the pseudogene TRBV3-2) and TRBJ1-4; D is possibly TRBD1 (6 bases). V gave up 4 bases and J gave up 8 bases, with 8 bases separating them. This CDR3 spans 12 amino acids. From germline, CDR1 is LGHDT and CDR2 YNNKEL (reference sequence).

This chain connects TRBV9 to TRBJ2-6, with D possibly TRBD1 on 5 matching bases. The CDR3 has 14 residues. Trimming took off 1 base at V and 9 bases at J, with 11 bases between the two ends. The V gene's germline CDR1 is SGDLS and CDR2 YYNGEE. CDR3 loop: CASSVIQGGNVLTF. The CDR3 region has the DNA TGTGCCAGCAGCGTAATCCAGGGCGGCAACGTCCTGACTTTC. Full variable domain (outside the CDR3, taken from reference TRBV9 and TRBJ2-6): DSGVTQTPKHLITATGQRVTLRCSPRSGDLSVYWYQQSLDQGLQFLIQYYNGEERAKGNILERFSAQQFPDLHSELNLSSLELGDSALYFCASSVIQGGNVLTFGAGSRLTVL.

This chain links TRBV20-1 with TRBJ2-3; 7 bases are a match to TRBD1. The CDR3 runs to 10 residues. Trimming removed 7 bases from V and 9 bases from J; junction bases left unmatched: 4. Looked up from germline, CDR1 is DFQATT and CDR2 is SNEGSKA (reference sequence). The CDR3 region is CSGETGTQYF. CDR3 nucleotide sequence: TGCAGTGGAGAGACAGGGACGCAGTATTTT.

This clone was observed a few times. The chain has TRBV28 and TRBJ2-7; D might be TRBD1 (5 bases). Between the trimmed V and J ends, which lost 2 bases and 7 bases, there was a span of 15 bases. CDR1 is MDHEN, CDR2 SYDVKM, per germline. This CDR3 is built from 14 residues. The CDR3 protein is CASSLGGHTLEQYF. Here the CDR3 DNA reads TGTGCCAGCAGTTTAGGCGGACATACTCTTGAGCAGTACTTC.

The chain links TRBV10-3 to TRBJ1-3, with a weak D call TRBD1 (6 bases). Trimming left V 6 bases short and J 6 bases short, with 18 bases between. Looked up from germline, CDR1 is ENHRY and CDR2 is SYGVKD. The CDR3 covers 15 residues. CDR3 sequence: CAISTSGDEENTIYF. The CDR3 nucleotides are TGTGCCATCAGCACCTCAGGGGATGAAGAAAACACCATATATTTT.

This CDR3 reads CASSSAGTSLSGGYTF. The CDR3 coding sequence is TGTGCCAGCAGCTCCGCCGGGACTTCCCTCTCCGGGGGCTACACCTTC. The chain carries TRBV9 and TRBJ1-2, with D possibly TRBD1 on 5 matching bases. Trimming left V 4 bases short and J 8 bases short, with 24 bases between. This CDR3 is built from 16 residues. Germline-derived CDR1 and CDR2 are SGDLS and YYNGEE.

This rearrangement joins TRBV7-3 to TRBJ2-3; 8 bases align to TRBD2. CDR1 SGHTA and CDR2 FQGTGA come from the germline V gene. The CDR3 runs 15 residues. J was trimmed by 4 bases and V by 4 bases; bases with no gene match: 7. CDR3 sequence reads: CASSSRGGLADTQYF. The CDR3 DNA is TGTGCCAGCAGCTCCCGGGGGGGCCTCGCAGATACGCAGTATTTT.

The genes are TRBV6-5 and TRBJ1-1; unclear D gene. Trimming pared 6 bases from V and 0 bases from J, leaving 8 bases between. Germline CDR1 is MNHEY and CDR2 is SVGAGI. The CDR3 consists of 13 residues. For the CDR3, the DNA is TGTGCCAGCAGGCGGCAAATGAACACTGAAGCTTTCTTT. Translating gives CASRRQMNTEAFF.